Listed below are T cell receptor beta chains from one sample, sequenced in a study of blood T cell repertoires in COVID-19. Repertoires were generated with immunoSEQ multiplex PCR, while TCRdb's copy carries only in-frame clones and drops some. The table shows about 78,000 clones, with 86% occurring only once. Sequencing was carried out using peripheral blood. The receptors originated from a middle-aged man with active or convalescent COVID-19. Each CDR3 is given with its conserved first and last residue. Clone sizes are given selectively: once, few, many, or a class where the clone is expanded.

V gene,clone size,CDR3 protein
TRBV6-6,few,CASSLDRDGGYTF
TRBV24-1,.,CATSDPGFTEAFF
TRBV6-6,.,CASSYPELNTEAFF
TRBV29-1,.,CSGRPGTGAYNEQFF
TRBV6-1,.,CASSEGTQAGGYTDTQYF
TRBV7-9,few,CASSLETGEKLFF
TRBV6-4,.,CASSVGAQETQYF
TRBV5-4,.,CASSAGGVNQPQHF
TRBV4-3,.,CASSRSGTSYEQYF
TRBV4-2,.,CASSQEASGGKTQYF
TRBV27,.,CASSQQGEQPQHF
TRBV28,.,CASSPWDTQETQYF
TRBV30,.,CAWSQQTNTEAFF
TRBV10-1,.,CASSWTGISYNEQFF
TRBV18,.,CASSRGTLAGNTIYF
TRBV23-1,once,CASSQETSGRRALRAGANVLTF
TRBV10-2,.,CASSKDREPGNTIYF
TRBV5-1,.,CASSLEGYSNQPQHF
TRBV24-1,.,CATSEPGTELYSNQPQHF
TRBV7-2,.,CASSPSGGAGETQYF
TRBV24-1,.,CATSVNRDNQPQHF
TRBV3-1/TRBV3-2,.,CASSLGRGGWEQYF
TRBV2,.,CASVLGGGGAGEEQYF
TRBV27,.,CASRGQGGAGYTF
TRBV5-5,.,CASSLGGTGVNYGYTF
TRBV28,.,CASRGAGDHDTQYF
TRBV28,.,CASGSEGHLSNQPQHF
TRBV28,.,CASSLGQGVQYF
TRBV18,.,CASSPPSGAEAFF
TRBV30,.,CAWSPGSGTNEKLFF
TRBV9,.,CASSASGGALSTDTQYF
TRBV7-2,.,CASSLAEGAGTQYF